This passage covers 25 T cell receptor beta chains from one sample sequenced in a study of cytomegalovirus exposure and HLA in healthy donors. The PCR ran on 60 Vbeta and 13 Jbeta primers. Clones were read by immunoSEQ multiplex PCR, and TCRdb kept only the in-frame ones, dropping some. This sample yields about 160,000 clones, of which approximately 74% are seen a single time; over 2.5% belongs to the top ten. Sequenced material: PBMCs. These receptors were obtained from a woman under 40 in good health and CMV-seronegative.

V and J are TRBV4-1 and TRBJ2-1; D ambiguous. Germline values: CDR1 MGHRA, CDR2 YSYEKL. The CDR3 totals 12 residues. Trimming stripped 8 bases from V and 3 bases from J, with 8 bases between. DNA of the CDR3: TGCGCCAGCGGGCAGGTCTACAATGAGCAGTTCTTC. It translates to CASGQVYNEQFF.

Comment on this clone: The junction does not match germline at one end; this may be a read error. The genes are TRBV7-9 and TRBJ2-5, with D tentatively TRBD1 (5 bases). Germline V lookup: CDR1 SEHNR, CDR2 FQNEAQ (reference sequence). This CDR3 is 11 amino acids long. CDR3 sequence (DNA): TGTGCCGGCAGGGCCGAAGAGACCCAGTACTTC. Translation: CAGRAEETQYF. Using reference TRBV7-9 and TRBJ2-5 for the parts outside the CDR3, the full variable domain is DTGVSQNPRHKITKRGQNVTFRCDPISEHNRLYWYRQTLGQGPEFLTYFQNEAQLEKSRLLSDRFSAERPKGSFSTLEIQRTEQGDSAMYLCAGRAEETQYFGPGTRLLVL.

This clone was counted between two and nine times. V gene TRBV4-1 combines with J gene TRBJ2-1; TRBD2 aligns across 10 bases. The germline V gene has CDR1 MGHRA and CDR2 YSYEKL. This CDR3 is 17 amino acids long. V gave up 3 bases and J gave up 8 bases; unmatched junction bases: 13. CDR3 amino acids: CASSQQGGAGGPYEQFF. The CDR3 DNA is TGCGCCAGCAGCCAGCAAGGGGGAGCGGGAGGGCCTTATGAGCAGTTCTTC.

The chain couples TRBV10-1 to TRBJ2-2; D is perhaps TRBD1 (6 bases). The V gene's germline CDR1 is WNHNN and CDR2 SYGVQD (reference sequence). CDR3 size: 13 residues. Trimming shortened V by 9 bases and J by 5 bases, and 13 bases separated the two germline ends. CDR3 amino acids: CARGASLTGELFF. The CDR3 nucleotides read TGCGCCAGGGGGGCTAGTTTAACCGGGGAGCTGTTTTTT.

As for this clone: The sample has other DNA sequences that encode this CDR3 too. The CDR3 DNA follows: TGTGCCACCAGCAGAGGAGGCACAGATACGCAGTATTTT. Translated, it gives CATSRGGTDTQYF. This rearrangement joins TRBV15 to TRBJ2-3; no clear D. CDR3 length equals 13 residues. V was shortened by 1 base and J by 1 base, with 3 bases between the two germline ends. Germline CDR1 is LNHNV and CDR2 is YYDKDF (reference sequence).

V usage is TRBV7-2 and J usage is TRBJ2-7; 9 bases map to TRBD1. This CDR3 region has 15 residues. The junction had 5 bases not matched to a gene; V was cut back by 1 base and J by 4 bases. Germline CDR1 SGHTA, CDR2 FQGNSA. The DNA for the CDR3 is TGTGCCAGCAGCTTAGGGGGGACAGGGTCGTACGAGCAGTACTTC. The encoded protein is CASSLGGTGSYEQYF.

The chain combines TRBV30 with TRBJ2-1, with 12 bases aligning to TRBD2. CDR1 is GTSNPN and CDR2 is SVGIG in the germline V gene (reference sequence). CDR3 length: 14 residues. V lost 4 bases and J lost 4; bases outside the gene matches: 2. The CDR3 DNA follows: TGTGCCTGGAACGGACTAGCGGGGTACAATGAGCAGTTCTTC. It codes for CAWNGLAGYNEQFF. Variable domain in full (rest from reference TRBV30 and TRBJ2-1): SQTIHQWPATLVQPVGSPLSLECTVEGTSNPNLYWYRQAAGRGLQLLFYSVGIGQISSEVPQNLSASRPQDRQFILSSKKLLLSDSGFYLCAWNGLAGYNEQFFGPGTRLTVL.

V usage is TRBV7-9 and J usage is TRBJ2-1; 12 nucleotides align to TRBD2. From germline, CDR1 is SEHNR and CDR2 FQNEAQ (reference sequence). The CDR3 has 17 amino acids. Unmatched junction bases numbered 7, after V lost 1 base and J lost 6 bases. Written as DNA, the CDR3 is TGTGCCAGCAGCTTAGTTCCCAAGACTAGCGGGGGCAATGAGCAGTTCTTC. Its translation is CASSLVPKTSGGNEQFF.

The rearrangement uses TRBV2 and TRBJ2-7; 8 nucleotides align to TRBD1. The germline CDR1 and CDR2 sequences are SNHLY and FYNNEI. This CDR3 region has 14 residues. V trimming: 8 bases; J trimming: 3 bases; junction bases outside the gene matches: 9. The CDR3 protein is CASVRDRGYYEQYF. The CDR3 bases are TGTGCCAGCGTGAGAGACAGGGGCTACTACGAGCAGTACTTC.

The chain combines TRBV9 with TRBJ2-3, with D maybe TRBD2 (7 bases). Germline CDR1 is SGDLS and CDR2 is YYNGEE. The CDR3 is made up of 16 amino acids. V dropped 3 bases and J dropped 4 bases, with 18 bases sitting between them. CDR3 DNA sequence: TGTGCCAGCAGCGCCGGGGGCGGGAGTTGGTCAGATACGCAGTATTTT. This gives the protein CASSAGGGSWSDTQYF. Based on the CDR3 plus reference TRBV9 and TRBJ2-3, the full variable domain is DSGVTQTPKHLITATGQRVTLRCSPRSGDLSVYWYQQSLDQGLQFLIQYYNGEERAKGNILERFSAQQFPDLHSELNLSSLELGDSALYFCASSAGGGSWSDTQYFGPGTRLTVL.

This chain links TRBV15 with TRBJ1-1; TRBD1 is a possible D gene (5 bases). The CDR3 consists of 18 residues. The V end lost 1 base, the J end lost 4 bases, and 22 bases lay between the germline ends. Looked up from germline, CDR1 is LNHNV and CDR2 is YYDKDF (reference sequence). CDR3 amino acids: CATSRGLGQGRARTEAFF. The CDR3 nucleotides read TGTGCCACCAGCAGAGGATTAGGGCAGGGAAGGGCTCGCACTGAAGCTTTCTTT.

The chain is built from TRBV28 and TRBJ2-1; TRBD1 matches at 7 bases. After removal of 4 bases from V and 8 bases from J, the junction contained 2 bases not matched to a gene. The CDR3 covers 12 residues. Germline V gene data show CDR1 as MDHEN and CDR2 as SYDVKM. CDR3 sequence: CASSSTGDEQFF. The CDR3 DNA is TGTGCCAGCAGTTCCACAGGGGATGAGCAGTTCTTC. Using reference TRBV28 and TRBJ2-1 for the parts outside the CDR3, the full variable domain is DVKVTQSSRYLVKRTGEKVFLECVQDMDHENMFWYRQDPGLGLRLIYFSYDVKMKEKGDIPEGYSVSREKKERFSLILESASTNQTSMYLCASSSTGDEQFFGPGTRLTVL.

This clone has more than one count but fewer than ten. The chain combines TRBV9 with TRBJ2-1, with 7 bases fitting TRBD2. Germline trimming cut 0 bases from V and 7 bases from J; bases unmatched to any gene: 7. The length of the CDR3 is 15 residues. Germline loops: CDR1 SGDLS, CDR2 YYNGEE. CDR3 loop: CASSVGGMGGNEQFF. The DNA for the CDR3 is TGTGCCAGCAGCGTAGGAGGCATGGGAGGGAATGAGCAGTTCTTC.

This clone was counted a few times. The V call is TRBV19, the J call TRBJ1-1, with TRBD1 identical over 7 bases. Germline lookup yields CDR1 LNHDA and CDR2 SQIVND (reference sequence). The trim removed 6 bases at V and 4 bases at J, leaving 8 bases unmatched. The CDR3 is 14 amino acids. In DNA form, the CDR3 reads TGTGCCAGTAGCGTCGAGGGGGCGGGCACTGAAGCTTTCTTT. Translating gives CASSVEGAGTEAFF. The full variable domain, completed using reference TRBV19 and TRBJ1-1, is DGGITQSPKYLFRKEGQNVTLSCEQNLNHDAMYWYRQDPGQGLRLIYYSQIVNDFQKGDIAEGYSVSREKKESFPLTVTSAQKNPTAFYLCASSVEGAGTEAFFGQGTRLTVV.

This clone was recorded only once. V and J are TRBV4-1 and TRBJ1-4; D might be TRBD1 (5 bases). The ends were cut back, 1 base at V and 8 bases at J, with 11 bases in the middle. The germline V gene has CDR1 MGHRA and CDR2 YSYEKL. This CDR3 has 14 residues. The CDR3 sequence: CASSQGWGREKLFF. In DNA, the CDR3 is TGCGCCAGCAGCCAAGGATGGGGCAGGGAAAAACTGTTTTTT.

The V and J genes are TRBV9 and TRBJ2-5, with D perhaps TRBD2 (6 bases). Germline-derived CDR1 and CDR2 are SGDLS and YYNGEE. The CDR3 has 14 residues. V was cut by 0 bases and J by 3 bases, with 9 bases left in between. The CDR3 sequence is CASSVGLAEETQYF. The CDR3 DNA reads TGTGCCAGCAGCGTAGGGTTAGCGGAAGAGACCCAGTACTTC.

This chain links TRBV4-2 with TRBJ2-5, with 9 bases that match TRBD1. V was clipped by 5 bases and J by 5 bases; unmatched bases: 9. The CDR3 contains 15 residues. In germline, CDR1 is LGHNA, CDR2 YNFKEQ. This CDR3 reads CASSSNRGQGETQYF. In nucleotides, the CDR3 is TGTGCCAGCAGCAGCAACAGGGGGCAGGGGGAGACCCAGTACTTC.

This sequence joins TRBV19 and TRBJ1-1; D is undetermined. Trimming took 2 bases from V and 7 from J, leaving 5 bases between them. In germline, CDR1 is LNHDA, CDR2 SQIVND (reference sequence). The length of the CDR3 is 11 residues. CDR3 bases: TGTGCCAGTAGTATATACAGTGAAGCTTTCTTT. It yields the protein CASSIYSEAFF.

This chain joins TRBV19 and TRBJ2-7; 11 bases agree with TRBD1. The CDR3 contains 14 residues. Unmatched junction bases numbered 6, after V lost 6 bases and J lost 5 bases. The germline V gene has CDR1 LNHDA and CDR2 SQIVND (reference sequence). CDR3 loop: CASSPGTGGNEQYF. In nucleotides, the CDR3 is TGTGCCAGTAGCCCTGGGACAGGGGGGAACGAGCAGTACTTC.

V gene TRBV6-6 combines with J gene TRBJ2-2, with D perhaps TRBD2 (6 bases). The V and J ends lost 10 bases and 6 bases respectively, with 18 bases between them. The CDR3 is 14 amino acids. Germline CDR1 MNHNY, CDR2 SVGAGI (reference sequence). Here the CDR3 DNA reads TGTGCCACCGGTTTTGGGCGGGGCGCCGGGGAGCTGTTTTTT. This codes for CATGFGRGAGELFF.

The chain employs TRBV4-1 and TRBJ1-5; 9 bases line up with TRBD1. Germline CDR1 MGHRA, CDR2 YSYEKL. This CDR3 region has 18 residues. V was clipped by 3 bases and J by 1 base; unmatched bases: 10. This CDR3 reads CASSHPTGGVISNQPQHF. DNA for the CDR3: TGCGCCAGCAGCCATCCGACAGGGGGTGTTATAAGCAATCAGCCCCAGCATTTT.

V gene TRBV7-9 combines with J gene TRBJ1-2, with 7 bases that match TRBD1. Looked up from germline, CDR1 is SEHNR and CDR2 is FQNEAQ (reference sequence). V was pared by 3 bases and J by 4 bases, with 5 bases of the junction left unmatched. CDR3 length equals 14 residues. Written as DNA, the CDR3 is TGTGCCAGCAGCTTGACAGGGCTCGGCTATGGCTACACCTTC. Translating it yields CASSLTGLGYGYTF. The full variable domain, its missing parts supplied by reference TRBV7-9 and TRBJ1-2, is DTGVSQNPRHKITKRGQNVTFRCDPISEHNRLYWYRQTLGQGPEFLTYFQNEAQLEKSRLLSDRFSAERPKGSFSTLEIQRTEQGDSAMYLCASSLTGLGYGYTFGSGTRLTVV.

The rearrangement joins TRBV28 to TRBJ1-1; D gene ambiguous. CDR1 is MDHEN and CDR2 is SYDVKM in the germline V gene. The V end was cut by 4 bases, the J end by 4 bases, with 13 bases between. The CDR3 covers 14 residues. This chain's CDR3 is CASSSPGLGTEAFF. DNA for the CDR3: TGTGCCAGCAGTTCCCCGGGGTTGGGCACTGAAGCTTTCTTT.

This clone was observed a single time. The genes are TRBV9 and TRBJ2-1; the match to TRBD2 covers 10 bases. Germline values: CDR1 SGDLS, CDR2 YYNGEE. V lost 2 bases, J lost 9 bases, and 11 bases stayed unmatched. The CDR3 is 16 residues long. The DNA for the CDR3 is TGTGCCAGCAGCGTCGCATCTAGCGGGAGTTCTGCTGAGCAGTTCTTC. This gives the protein CASSVASSGSSAEQFF.

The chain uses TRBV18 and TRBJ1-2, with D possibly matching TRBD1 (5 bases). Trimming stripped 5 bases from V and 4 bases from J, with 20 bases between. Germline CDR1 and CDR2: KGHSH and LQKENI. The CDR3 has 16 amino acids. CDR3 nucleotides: TGTGCCAGCTCAAGTGTACAGGCCCTCCCTCCCTATGGCTACACCTTC. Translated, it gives CASSSVQALPPYGYTF.